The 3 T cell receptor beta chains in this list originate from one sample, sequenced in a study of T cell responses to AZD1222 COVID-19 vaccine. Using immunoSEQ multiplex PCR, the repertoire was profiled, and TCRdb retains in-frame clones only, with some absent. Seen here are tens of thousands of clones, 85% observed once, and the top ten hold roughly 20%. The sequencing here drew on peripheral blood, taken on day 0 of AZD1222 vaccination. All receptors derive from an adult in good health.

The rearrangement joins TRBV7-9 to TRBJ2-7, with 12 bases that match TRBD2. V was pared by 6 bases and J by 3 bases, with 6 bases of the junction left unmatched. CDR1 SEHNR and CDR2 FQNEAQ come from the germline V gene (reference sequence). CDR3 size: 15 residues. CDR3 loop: CASSRTSGAIYEQYF. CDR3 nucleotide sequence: TGTGCCAGCAGTCGGACTAGCGGGGCGATCTACGAGCAGTACTTC. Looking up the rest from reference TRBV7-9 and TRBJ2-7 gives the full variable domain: DTGVSQNPRHKITKRGQNVTFRCDPISEHNRLYWYRQTLGQGPEFLTYFQNEAQLEKSRLLSDRFSAERPKGSFSTLEIQRTEQGDSAMYLCASSRTSGAIYEQYFGPGTRLTVT.

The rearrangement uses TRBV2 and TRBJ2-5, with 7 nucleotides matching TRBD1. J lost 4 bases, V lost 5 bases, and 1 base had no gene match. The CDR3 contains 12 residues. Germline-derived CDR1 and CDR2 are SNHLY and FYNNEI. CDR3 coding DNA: TGTGCCAGCAGTCGACAGGGAGAGACCCAGTACTTC. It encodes CASSRQGETQYF.

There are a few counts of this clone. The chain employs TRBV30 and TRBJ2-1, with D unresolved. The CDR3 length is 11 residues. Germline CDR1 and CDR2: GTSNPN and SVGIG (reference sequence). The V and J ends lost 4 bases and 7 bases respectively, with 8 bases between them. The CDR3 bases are TGTGCCTGGACCTACTCTAATGAGCAGTTCTTC. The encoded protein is CAWTYSNEQFF.